This T cell receptor beta chain is from a study of CD8 T cells in Susac syndrome. Sequencing of TCR beta was undertaken in CD8+ and CD4+ T cells derived from blood. The multiple sclerosis control group consisted of treatment-naive patients whose relapsing-remitting disease, which was either stable or active, fulfilled revised McDonald criteria. CD8+ and CD4+ T cells were negatively isolated; TEMRA cells were FACS-enriched. As regards this clonotype: An end of the junction differs from the germline gene, which may be a read error.

This CDR3 has 11 amino acids. Per germline, CDR1 SGHTS and CDR2 YDEGEE. It was with random hexamers that about 0.45 to 1 ug RNA was reverse transcribed. TCRdb re-called the immunoSEQ multiplex PCR reads with MiXCR, one entry per CDR3 protein. Of some 300,000 distinct CDR3 sequences listed, approximately 85% are singletons. The TCR was taken from a human donor with multiple sclerosis. V usage is TRBV5-8 and J usage is TRBJ1-5; D possibly corresponds to TRBD1 (5 bases). Sequenced input: CD8+ T cells from PBMCs. CDR3 nucleotides: TGTGCCAGCCGTAATCCGGGGCCGGTAGGATTT. Translated: CASRNPGPVGF.